The next 20 T cell receptor beta chains were all read from a single sample in a study of identical twins. TCRdb re-called the 5' RACE reads with MiXCR, one entry per CDR3 protein. The table records around 290,000 distinct CDR3 sequences, 8.5% to 9.5% of them present only once. A further study also used this sample, focusing on yellow fever vaccine responses in identical twins.

Material: CD8+ T cells sorted from blood. Receptors were obtained from a woman aged 18-35 years in good health.

This clonotype has just a few counts. The V and J genes are TRBV6-2 or TRBV6-3 and TRBJ2-3; tentative D call: TRBD2 (6 bases). V was clipped by 8 bases and J by 4 bases, with 16 bases between them. The germline gives CDR1 MNHEY, CDR2 SVGEGT. This CDR3 is 14 amino acids long. CDR3 sequence (DNA): TGTGCCAGCGAGGAGACGGGAGATCCAGATACGCAGTATTTT. This encodes CASEETGDPDTQYF.

This clonotype was detected only a few times. The chain combines TRBV29-1 with TRBJ1-1; D gene unclear. The V end lost 7 bases, the J end lost 1 base, and 7 bases lay between the germline ends. The V gene's germline CDR1 is SQVTM and CDR2 ANQGSEA. This CDR3 spans 11 amino acids. The CDR3 region is CSADANTEAFF. Here the CDR3 DNA reads TGCAGCGCCGATGCGAACACTGAAGCTTTCTTT.

This clonotype was counted many times. This chain links TRBV6-2 or TRBV6-3 with TRBJ2-3; 9 bases align to TRBD2. This CDR3 has 15 residues. Trimming removed 2 bases from V and 3 bases from J; junction bases left unmatched: 3. CDR1 is MNHEY, CDR2 SVGEGT, per germline. CDR3 residues: CASSYPSGITDTQYF. The CDR3 nucleotides read TGTGCCAGCAGTTACCCTAGCGGGATTACAGATACGCAGTATTTT.

This clonotype was found a few times. The V call is TRBV2, the J call TRBJ2-1, with 9 bases lining up with TRBD2. There are 14 residues in the CDR3. The J segment lost 9 bases and the V segment lost 7 bases, leaving 10 bases of the junction unmatched. Germline CDR1 reads SNHLY; CDR2 reads FYNNEI. The DNA of the CDR3 is TGTGCCAGCACGGCGGGGGGGCCTCAGGCTGAGCAGTTCTTC. Translating gives CASTAGGPQAEQFF.

The chain is built from TRBV9 and TRBJ1-2, with 8 nucleotides matching TRBD1. Germline values: CDR1 SGDLS, CDR2 YYNGEE. This CDR3 has 16 amino acids. The V segment lost 3 bases and the J segment 0 bases; nucleotides outside the gene matches: 7. The CDR3 region has the DNA TGTGCCAGCAGCGGCGGACAGGGTGTAGCTAACTATGGCTACACCTTC. Translated: CASSGGQGVANYGYTF.

This clonotype was recorded at least ten times. V usage is TRBV20-1 and J usage is TRBJ1-3, with 7 bases aligning to TRBD1. The CDR3 is 14 amino acids. CDR1 is DFQATT, CDR2 SNEGSKA, per germline (reference sequence). Trimming took 0 bases from V and 4 from J; bases not matched to a gene: 3. The CDR3 reads CSAREGGGGNTIYF. The CDR3 DNA sequence: TGCAGTGCTAGAGAGGGAGGGGGCGGAAACACCATATATTTT.

V and J are TRBV7-2 and TRBJ2-1; D might be TRBD2 (5 bases). V lost 2 bases, J lost 9 bases, and 11 bases lay in between. This CDR3 is 13 amino acids long. CDR1 SGHTA and CDR2 FQGNSA come from the germline V gene. CDR3 in DNA: TGTGCCAGCAGCTTATCGACGGCGGGTGAGCAGTTCTTC. Translated: CASSLSTAGEQFF.

The chain recombines TRBV9 with TRBJ2-1, with D perhaps given as TRBD1 or TRBD2 (5 bases each). The germline gives CDR1 SGDLS, CDR2 YYNGEE. The CDR3 consists of 16 residues. The V gene lost 4 bases and the J gene lost 4 bases, with 18 bases spanning the gap. The DNA for the CDR3 is TGTGCCAGCAGCATTTCGGGGCAGAATAATTACAATGAGCAGTTCTTC. It yields the protein CASSISGQNNYNEQFF.

This clonotype was detected once. The V call is TRBV20-1, the J call TRBJ2-6; TRBD1 matches at 11 bases. V dropped 0 bases and J dropped 0; count of bases not matched to a gene: 13. This CDR3 has 21 residues. Looked up from germline, CDR1 is DFQATT and CDR2 is SNEGSKA (reference sequence). The DNA for the CDR3 is TGCAGTGCTAGAGATCCCGGACAGGGGGCCCGAGGGGGCTCTGGGGCCAACGTCCTGACTTTC. Translation gives CSARDPGQGARGGSGANVLTF.

This clonotype was counted at least ten times. The chain has TRBV7-9 and TRBJ1-1, with 7 bases fitting TRBD1. V lost 9 bases to trimming and J lost 3 bases; unmatched junction nucleotides: 7. The CDR3 sequence is 13 residues long. Germline loops: CDR1 SEHNR, CDR2 FQNEAQ (reference sequence). CDR3 residues: CASTGDSYTEAFF. The CDR3 DNA reads TGTGCCAGTACAGGGGATTCTTACACTGAAGCTTTCTTT.

At least ten counts were recorded for this clonotype. This chain links TRBV20-1 with TRBJ2-1, with 9 bases matching TRBD2. The CDR3 is 14 amino acids. Losses at the gene ends were 3 bases for V and 2 bases for J; bases not matched to a gene: 2. Germline V lookup: CDR1 DFQATT, CDR2 SNEGSKA (reference sequence). CDR3 in amino acids: CSASLAGPYNEQFF. The CDR3 DNA reads as TGCAGTGCTAGTCTAGCGGGACCCTACAATGAGCAGTTCTTC.

This rearrangement joins TRBV3-1 to TRBJ2-5; a weak D match, TRBD1 (7 bases). Trimming took 2 bases from V and 5 from J, leaving 21 bases between them. This CDR3 is 17 amino acids long. The V gene's germline CDR1 is LGHDT and CDR2 YNNKEL (reference sequence). In DNA, the CDR3 is TGTGCCAGCAGCCAAATCCTAGCGCCGGAGACAGGGGAGACCCAGTACTTC. This translates into CASSQILAPETGETQYF.

This clonotype appeared many times. The gene calls are TRBV4-1 and TRBJ2-1; 8 nucleotides line up with TRBD2. The trim removed 4 bases at V and 7 bases at J, leaving 18 bases unmatched. The CDR3 runs 18 residues. In germline, CDR1 is MGHRA, CDR2 YSYEKL. CDR3 DNA sequence: TGCGCCAGCAGCCTACTGGGAGATAGCGGGGTCTTACTTAATGAGCAGTTCTTC. It encodes CASSLLGDSGVLLNEQFF.

The table lists this clonotype with a few counts. The CDR3 sequence is CASSEDRWNPGELFF. The CDR3 DNA reads TGTGCCAGCAGCGAAGACAGGTGGAATCCCGGGGAGCTGTTTTTT. The genes are TRBV11-1 and TRBJ2-2; perhaps TRBD1 as D (6 bases). The V and J ends lost 5 bases and 6 bases respectively, with 16 bases between them. CDR3 length: 15 residues. Germline CDR1 reads SGHAT; CDR2 reads FQDESV (reference sequence). The entire variable domain, with the rest obtained from reference TRBV11-1 and TRBJ2-2, is as follows: EAEVAQSPRYKITEKSQAVAFWCDPISGHATLYWYRQILGQGPELLVQFQDESVVDDSQLPKDRFSAERLKGVDSTLKIQPAELGDSAMYLCASSEDRWNPGELFFGEGSRLTVL.

The chain has TRBV3-1 and TRBJ1-4; D call uncertain. This CDR3 is built from 15 residues. Looked up from germline, CDR1 is LGHDT and CDR2 is YNNKEL (reference sequence). V gave up 7 bases and J gave up 0 bases, with 12 bases separating them. The CDR3 region is CASKARTSTNEKLFF. The CDR3 DNA follows: TGTGCCAGCAAAGCACGGACTTCAACTAATGAAAAACTGTTTTTT. Full variable domain (outside the CDR3, taken from reference TRBV3-1 and TRBJ1-4): DTAVSQTPKYLVTQMGNDKSIKCEQNLGHDTMYWYKQDSKKFLKIMFSYNNKELIINETVPNRFSPKSPDKAHLNLHINSLELGDSAVYFCASKARTSTNEKLFFGSGTQLSVL.

This clonotype was found a few times. The chain links TRBV12-3 or TRBV12-4 to TRBJ2-1, with a possible D match to TRBD2 (5 bases). V was pared by 4 bases and J by 2 bases, with 15 bases between. The CDR3 consists of 16 residues. CDR3 loop: CASSSLKAATYNEQFF. In DNA form, the CDR3 reads TGTGCCAGCAGTTCATTGAAAGCGGCCACCTACAATGAGCAGTTCTTC.

The V call is TRBV5-1, the J call TRBJ2-1; 7 bases fit TRBD1. Germline V gene lookup returns CDR1 SGHRS and CDR2 YFSETQ. CDR3 length equals 16 residues. V was pared by 0 bases and J by 5 bases, with 8 bases of the junction left unmatched. CDR3 nucleotides: TGCGCCAGCAGCTTGGCCCCTGTCGACAGGGACAATGAGCAGTTCTTC. This sequence encodes CASSLAPVDRDNEQFF.

In its sample, this clonotype was seen many times. J is TRBJ2-5 and V is TRBV6-6; no reliable D call. CDR3 length equals 13 residues. With 6 bases removed from V and 2 bases from J, the gap between germline ends came to 10 bases. Per the germline V gene, CDR1 is MNHNY and CDR2 is SVGAGI (reference sequence). The CDR3 is CASSSQAQETQYF. The CDR3 coding sequence is TGTGCCAGCAGCTCTCAAGCACAAGAGACCCAGTACTTC.

This clonotype was counted a few times. The chain couples TRBV4-3 to TRBJ2-3; unclear D gene. V lost 1 base to trimming and J lost 7 bases, with 15 bases between them. The length of the CDR3 is 15 residues. CDR1 and CDR2 (germline): LGHNA, YSLEER. The DNA of the CDR3 is TGCGCCAGCAGCCAAGGGTCGGGTAGCCGAAATACGCAGTATTTT. Translated: CASSQGSGSRNTQYF.

This clonotype appeared many times. J is TRBJ2-2 and V is TRBV29-1, with 7 bases fitting TRBD1. Germline CDR1 and CDR2: SQVTM and ANQGSEA. V gave up 7 bases and J gave up 2 bases; unmatched junction bases: 4. The CDR3 is 13 amino acids. CDR3 residues: CSGTGANTGELFF. CDR3 DNA: TGCAGCGGGACAGGAGCCAACACCGGGGAGCTGTTTTTT.